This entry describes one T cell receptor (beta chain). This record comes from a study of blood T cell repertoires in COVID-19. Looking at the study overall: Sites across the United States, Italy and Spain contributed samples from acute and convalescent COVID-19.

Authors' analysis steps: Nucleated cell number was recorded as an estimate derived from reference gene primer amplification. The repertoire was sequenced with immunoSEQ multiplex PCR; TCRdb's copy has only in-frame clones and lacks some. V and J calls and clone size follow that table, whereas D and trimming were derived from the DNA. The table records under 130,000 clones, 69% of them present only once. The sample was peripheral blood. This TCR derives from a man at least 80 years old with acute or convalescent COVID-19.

Here the CDR3 DNA reads TGCGCCAGCAGCGGACCATTAAGGGGGACTGAAGCTTTCTTT. Protein sequence: CASSGPLRGTEAFF. This sequence joins TRBV4-1 and TRBJ1-1; maybe TRBD1 (6 bases). The length of the CDR3 is 14 residues. Per the germline V gene, CDR1 is MGHRA and CDR2 is YSYEKL. Trimming left V 5 bases short and J 5 bases short, with 15 bases between.